This T cell receptor beta chain comes out of a study of blood T cells in healthy people across ages. With V trimmed by 1 base and J by 2 bases, 3 bases remained unmatched. This CDR3 comprises 15 residues. CDR1 and CDR2 from the germline V gene are LGHNA and YSLEER. Then a second PCR, running roughly 6 to 11 cycles, was carried out with a sample-barcoded 5' primer and a J-beta primer mix. A single record per CDR3 protein comes from TCRdb applying MiXCR to the 5' RACE reads. The sample records about 800,000 distinct CDR3 sequences, approximately 25% being singletons. These sequences were also reported in another study, on T cells of mothers and their children.

V and J are TRBV4-3 and TRBJ2-3; 7 nucleotides line up with TRBD2. The source of this sequence is a boy between 10 and 17 years old in good health. Specimen: blood. The CDR3 sequence is CASSQGGGITDTQYF. The CDR3, as DNA: TGCGCCAGCAGCCAAGGCGGGGGAATCACAGATACGCAGTATTTT.